What follows is one T cell receptor (beta chain) and its context. This specimen comes from a study of control samples from healthy donors and cancer patients. The assay was immunoSEQ multiplex PCR, and TCRdb's table has in-frame clones only and misses some. The sample contains 90,000 or so clones, about 88% of which appear only once. The clonotype comes from a woman in her 70s in good health. The sample taken for sequencing was blood.

The CDR3 sequence: CASSLALGTGDEQYF. The DNA for the CDR3 is TGCGCCAGCAGCTTGGCCTTGGGGACTGGGGACGAGCAGTACTTC. The J gene is TRBJ2-7, the V gene TRBV5-1, with D perhaps matching TRBD2 (6 bases). The CDR3 extends over 15 amino acids. Germline-derived CDR1 and CDR2 are SGHRS and YFSETQ. The ends were cut back, 0 bases at V and 5 bases at J, with 15 bases in the middle.